This entry concerns a single TCR beta chain. Its antigen is undetermined. Sequencing was performed with immunoSEQ multiplex PCR; in TCRdb, only in-frame clones are kept and a portion is missing. The data contain over 100,000 clones, approximately 90% of them singletons. The data stem from a study of radiotherapy plus CTLA-4 blockade in lung cancer. About the study: The study recorded objective responses in less than 20% of patients and disease control in 25% to 35%. Broader study findings: Tumor-derived TCR clones expanded in blood after radiotherapy plus ipilimumab.

Per germline, CDR1 LNHDA and CDR2 SQIVND (reference sequence). Germline trimming cut 10 bases from V and 4 bases from J; bases unmatched to any gene: 13. The CDR3 runs 16 residues. V usage is TRBV19 and J usage is TRBJ1-5; TRBD1 aligns across 10 bases. This receptor was taken from a human donor with non-small cell lung cancer that progressed on radiotherapy plus ipilimumab. This sample comprised peripheral blood, obtained from a patient treated with radiotherapy plus ipilimumab. The CDR3 sequence is CATATTWTGGNQPQHF. CDR3 DNA sequence: TGTGCCACCGCTACGACCTGGACAGGGGGGAATCAGCCCCAGCATTTT.